This TCR beta chain is from a study of cytomegalovirus exposure and HLA in healthy donors. Overall study findings and caveats: Most TCR sequences were uncommon, yet certain public TCRs appeared in many donors.

The PCR employed 60 Vbeta primers together with 13 Jbeta primers. Assay used: immunoSEQ multiplex PCR; TCRdb lists only in-frame clones, some missing. This sample yields around 120,000 clones, of which approximately 80% are seen a single time; almost 6% belongs to the top ten. Only a few counts were recorded for this clone. Its antigen is currently unknown. Trimming removed 3 bases from V and 3 bases from J, with 15 bases in between. This CDR3 region has 15 residues. CDR1 and CDR2 (germline): SGDLS, YYNGEE. Sequencing was carried out using PBMCs. The chain carries TRBV9 and TRBJ1-2; possible D gene TRBD1, 5 bases. The sequence came from a woman in her 40s in good health and CMV-seropositive. DNA of the CDR3: TGTGCCAGCAGCGCCGCCGGGGACTCGGACTATGGCTACACCTTC. It encodes CASSAAGDSDYGYTF.